One and the same sample provided the 22 T cell receptor beta chains below, sequenced in a study of shared clonotypes between healthy human individuals. Terminally differentiated effector memory CD45RA+ cells were left out of the naive CD8 fraction, which was CD45RO-negative and positively selected for CCR7. Using immunoSEQ multiplex PCR, the repertoire was profiled, and TCRdb retains in-frame clones only, with some absent. The sample has around 1,900,000 clones; 90% to 95% are singletons. Material for sequencing was naive CD8+ T cells from PBMCs. The receptor source for this set is a man aged 18 to 29 in good health. Some clones in this sample may be carry-over from other donors' samples.

J is TRBJ1-2 and V is TRBV5-1; the match to TRBD1 covers 9 bases. Germline loops: CDR1 SGHRS, CDR2 YFSETQ. The junction had 3 bases not matched to a gene; V was cut back by 3 bases and J by 6 bases. This CDR3 contains 13 residues. Here the CDR3 reads CASSWGQGNGYTF. In nucleotides, the CDR3 is TGCGCCAGCAGCTGGGGACAGGGTAATGGCTACACCTTC.

With respect to this clone: Other nucleotide sequences from this sample produce the same CDR3. The chain is built from TRBV10-3 and TRBJ1-1; no definite D call. This CDR3 has 12 residues. The germline gives CDR1 ENHRY, CDR2 SYGVKD. Trimming left V 5 bases short and J 1 base short, with 5 bases between. CDR3 amino acids: CAISTGNTEAFF. CDR3 in DNA: TGTGCCATCAGTACCGGGAACACTGAAGCTTTCTTT.

The chain carries TRBV27 and TRBJ1-5, with unresolved D. CDR1 is MNHEY, CDR2 SMNVEV, per germline (reference sequence). This CDR3 has 15 residues. V lost 3 bases and J 4 bases, leaving 13 bases between the germline ends. The CDR3 nucleotides are TGTGCCAGCAGTTTGGTGGCAGGAGTAAATCAGCCCCAGCATTTT. Its translation is CASSLVAGVNQPQHF.

The CDR3 nucleotides read TGTGCCAGCAGCGTAGGTCTCAGGGGAGGTACAGATACGCAGTATTTT. Protein product: CASSVGLRGGTDTQYF. The V and J genes are TRBV9 and TRBJ2-3, with D perhaps assigned TRBD1 or TRBD2 (6 bases each). Germline assignment: CDR1 SGDLS and CDR2 YYNGEE. Trimming took off 0 bases at V and 3 bases at J, with 14 bases between the two ends. The CDR3 is 16 residues long.

CDR3 nucleotide sequence: TGTGCCAGCAGTTTGGGGTTAATCCTGGGGCAGTATTTT. Protein: CASSLGLILGQYF. The chain carries TRBV28 and TRBJ2-3, with D hard to call. In germline, CDR1 is MDHEN, CDR2 SYDVKM. The CDR3 is 13 residues long. Trimming shortened V by 3 bases and J by 11 bases, and 15 bases separated the two germline ends.

The V call is TRBV4-3, the J call TRBJ2-3; a possible D gene is TRBD2 (6 bases). Germline values: CDR1 LGHNA, CDR2 YSLEER. CDR3 length equals 15 residues. V lost 4 bases to trimming and J lost 6 bases, with 17 bases between them. The CDR3: CASSRAFLAMDTQYF. The CDR3 DNA reads TGCGCCAGCAGCCGAGCCTTTCTAGCGATGGATACGCAGTATTTT.

The chain has TRBV6-5 and TRBJ2-5; 15 bases fit TRBD2. The CDR3 totals 16 residues. The J segment lost 4 bases and the V segment lost 2 bases, leaving 2 bases of the junction unmatched. The germline gives CDR1 MNHEY, CDR2 SVGAGI. CDR3 nucleotides: TGTGCCAGCAGTTACGGACTAGCGGGAGGGGGAGAGACCCAGTACTTC. It encodes CASSYGLAGGGETQYF.

V and J are TRBV5-1 and TRBJ2-7, with 7 bases that match TRBD1. From germline, CDR1 is SGHRS and CDR2 YFSETQ. The CDR3 has 14 amino acids. Losses at the gene ends were 4 bases for V and 2 bases for J; bases not matched to a gene: 6. Here the CDR3 reads CASSNWDSPYEQYF. CDR3 coding DNA: TGCGCCAGCAGCAACTGGGACAGCCCCTACGAGCAGTACTTC.

A remark on this clone: Distinct nucleotide sequences in the sample also encode this CDR3. CDR3 in amino acids: CASSQRGSTDTQYF. CDR3 in DNA: TGTGCCAGCAGCCAAAGGGGAAGCACAGATACGCAGTATTTT. This chain uses TRBV7-9 with TRBJ2-3, with a weak D call TRBD1 (5 bases). V lost 5 bases and J lost 0, with 9 bases in between. The CDR3 length is 14 residues. Germline CDR1 SEHNR, CDR2 FQNEAQ (reference sequence).

This chain joins TRBV9 and TRBJ2-1, with 7 positions matching TRBD1. The CDR3 covers 17 residues. CDR1 SGDLS and CDR2 YYNGEE come from the germline V gene. Trimming at V came to 3 bases and at J to 0 bases, leaving 9 bases not matched to a gene. The CDR3 reads CASSGTGTDSSYNEQFF. The CDR3 nucleotides are TGTGCCAGCAGCGGTACCGGGACAGATAGCTCCTACAATGAGCAGTTCTTC.

The rearrangement uses TRBV2 and TRBJ1-5; D ambiguous. The germline V gene encodes CDR1 SNHLY and CDR2 FYNNEI. V was shortened by 2 bases and J by 3 bases, with 11 bases between the two germline ends. The CDR3 spans 15 residues. For the CDR3, the DNA is TGTGCCAGCAGTGAACAGGACCACCTCAATCAGCCCCAGCATTTT. Residues: CASSEQDHLNQPQHF.

This rearrangement joins TRBV7-8 to TRBJ2-2, with a possible D match to TRBD1 (5 bases). CDR3 length equals 18 residues. Trimming took 1 base from V and 1 from J, leaving 16 bases between them. Germline loops: CDR1 SGHVS, CDR2 FQNEAQ. Here the CDR3 DNA reads TGTGCCAGCAGCTTAGGGCTCTCAGGGTTAGGGAACACCGGGGAGCTGTTTTTT. Translated, it gives CASSLGLSGLGNTGELFF. Variable domain in full (rest from reference TRBV7-8 and TRBJ2-2): GAGVSQSPRYKVAKRGQDVALRCDPISGHVSLFWYQQALGQGPEFLTYFQNEAQLDKSGLPSDRFFAERPEGSVSTLKIQRTQQEDSAVYLCASSLGLSGLGNTGELFFGEGSRLTVL.

V gene TRBV9 combines with J gene TRBJ2-1; a possible D gene is TRBD2 (7 bases). The ends were cut back, 2 bases at V and 4 bases at J, with 13 bases in the middle. Germline-derived CDR1 and CDR2 are SGDLS and YYNGEE. The CDR3 loop spans 15 amino acids. CDR3 bases: TGTGCCAGCAGCGTGGGGGGGCACTTTTACAATGAGCAGTTCTTC. The encoded protein is CASSVGGHFYNEQFF.

The V call is TRBV27, the J call TRBJ1-2; maybe TRBD1 (6 bases). Germline CDR1 MNHEY, CDR2 SMNVEV (reference sequence). CDR3 length: 13 amino acids. V lost 3 bases and J lost 4, with 9 bases in between. CDR3 DNA: TGTGCCAGCAGTTTTGGACAGCCCTATGGCTACACCTTC. Protein: CASSFGQPYGYTF.

The chain uses TRBV13 and TRBJ2-7, with 7 bases aligning to TRBD1. The length of the CDR3 is 14 residues. Germline loops: CDR1 PRHDT, CDR2 FYEKMQ (reference sequence). The trim removed 4 bases at V and 3 bases at J, leaving 6 bases unmatched. The CDR3 reads CASSWGTVVYEQYF. The CDR3 bases are TGTGCCAGCAGCTGGGGGACAGTAGTCTACGAGCAGTACTTC. Full variable domain (missing parts from reference TRBV13 and TRBJ2-7): AAGVIQSPRHLIKEKRETATLKCYPIPRHDTVYWYQQGPGQDPQFLISFYEKMQSDKGSIPDRFSAQQFSDYHSELNMSSLELGDSALYFCASSWGTVVYEQYFGPGTRLTVT.

The chain has TRBV7-8 and TRBJ2-1, with 10 bases fitting TRBD2. CDR3 length: 15 residues. The germline CDR1 and CDR2 sequences are SGHVS and FQNEAQ. The J segment lost 6 bases and the V segment lost 1 base, leaving 3 bases of the junction unmatched. CDR3 DNA: TGTGCCAGCAGCTTAGTTGTAGCGGGAGGCAATGAGCAGTTCTTC. Translated, it gives CASSLVVAGGNEQFF.

The CDR3: CASKGGTSGRYEQYF. The CDR3 coding sequence is TGCGCCAGCAAAGGGGGGACTAGCGGGAGGTACGAGCAGTACTTC. The rearrangement uses TRBV5-1 and TRBJ2-7, with 15 bases aligning to TRBD2. Germline CDR1 SGHRS, CDR2 YFSETQ. V was clipped by 6 bases and J by 4 bases; unmatched bases: 5. The CDR3 contains 15 residues. The full variable domain, completed using reference TRBV5-1 and TRBJ2-7, is KAGVTQTPRYLIKTRGQQVTLSCSPISGHRSVSWYQQTPGQGLQFLFEYFSETQRNKGNFPGRFSGRQFSNSRSEMNVSTLELGDSALYLCASKGGTSGRYEQYFGPGTRLTVT.

The V gene is TRBV4-2, the J gene TRBJ2-1; D not certain. Germline V gene sequence: CDR1 LGHNA, CDR2 YNFKEQ. Trimming took 0 bases from V and 6 from J, leaving 9 bases between them. The CDR3 has 14 amino acids. Written as DNA, the CDR3 is TGTGCCAGCAGCCAAGATAGGACGGCCAATGAGCAGTTCTTC. Translated: CASSQDRTANEQFF.

This clone was seen just once. The J gene is TRBJ2-1, the V gene TRBV5-1; D might be TRBD1 (5 bases). Germline loops: CDR1 SGHRS, CDR2 YFSETQ. This CDR3 contains 16 residues. The ends were cut back, 4 bases at V and 0 bases at J, with 14 bases in the middle. This CDR3 is CASSPLTVPSYNEQFF. CDR3 sequence (DNA): TGCGCCAGCAGCCCGCTGACAGTACCCTCCTACAATGAGCAGTTCTTC.

The chain carries TRBV28 and TRBJ2-2, with D maybe TRBD2 (5 bases). Germline values: CDR1 MDHEN, CDR2 SYDVKM. The V end lost 10 bases, the J end lost 0 bases, and 15 bases lay between the germline ends. This CDR3 comprises 15 residues. In nucleotides, the CDR3 is TGTGCCATCAACGAGCGGAGACCGAACACCGGGGAGCTGTTTTTT. Amino acid sequence: CAINERRPNTGELFF. Full variable domain (rest looked up from reference TRBV28 and TRBJ2-2): DVKVTQSSRYLVKRTGEKVFLECVQDMDHENMFWYRQDPGLGLRLIYFSYDVKMKEKGDIPEGYSVSREKKERFSLILESASTNQTSMYLCAINERRPNTGELFFGEGSRLTVL.

The rearrangement links TRBV28 to TRBJ2-7; D is perhaps TRBD1 or TRBD2 (6 bases each). Trimming took 5 bases from V and 2 from J, leaving 16 bases between them. The CDR3 covers 15 residues. The germline CDR1 and CDR2 sequences are MDHEN and SYDVKM. The CDR3, as DNA: TGTGCCAGCAGTACGCGGGGCGGGACACCCTACGAGCAGTACTTC. Protein sequence: CASSTRGGTPYEQYF.

The chain has TRBV14 and TRBJ2-1; TRBD2 aligns across 7 bases. CDR1 is SGHDN, CDR2 FVKESK, per germline. V lost 0 bases and J lost 4; bases outside the gene matches: 3. This CDR3 has 15 residues. The CDR3 DNA is TGTGCCAGCAGCCAAGAGCTAGCGGATTACAATGAGCAGTTCTTC. It translates to CASSQELADYNEQFF.